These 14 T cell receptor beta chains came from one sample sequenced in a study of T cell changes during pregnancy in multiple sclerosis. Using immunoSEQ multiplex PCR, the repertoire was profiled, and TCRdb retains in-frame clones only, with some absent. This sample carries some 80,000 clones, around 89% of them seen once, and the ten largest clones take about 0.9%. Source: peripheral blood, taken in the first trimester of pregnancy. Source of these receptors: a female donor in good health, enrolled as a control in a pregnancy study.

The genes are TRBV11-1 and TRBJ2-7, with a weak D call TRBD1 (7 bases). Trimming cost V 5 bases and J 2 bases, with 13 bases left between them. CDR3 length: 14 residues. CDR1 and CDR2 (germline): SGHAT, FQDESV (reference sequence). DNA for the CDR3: TGTGCCAGCAGCCCGCGGGACAGAGCCTACGAGCAGTACTTC. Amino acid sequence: CASSPRDRAYEQYF. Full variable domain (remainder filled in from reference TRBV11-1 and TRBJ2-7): EAEVAQSPRYKITEKSQAVAFWCDPISGHATLYWYRQILGQGPELLVQFQDESVVDDSQLPKDRFSAERLKGVDSTLKIQPAELGDSAMYLCASSPRDRAYEQYFGPGTRLTVT.

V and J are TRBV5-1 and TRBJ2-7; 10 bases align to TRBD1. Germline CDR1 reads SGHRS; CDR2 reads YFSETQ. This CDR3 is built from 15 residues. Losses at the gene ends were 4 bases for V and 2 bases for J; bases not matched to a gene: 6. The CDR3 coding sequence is TGCGCCAGCAGCGATAGGACAGGGGGAACCTACGAGCAGTACTTC. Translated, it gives CASSDRTGGTYEQYF. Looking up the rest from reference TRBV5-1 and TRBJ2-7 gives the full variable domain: KAGVTQTPRYLIKTRGQQVTLSCSPISGHRSVSWYQQTPGQGLQFLFEYFSETQRNKGNFPGRFSGRQFSNSRSEMNVSTLELGDSALYLCASSDRTGGTYEQYFGPGTRLTVT.

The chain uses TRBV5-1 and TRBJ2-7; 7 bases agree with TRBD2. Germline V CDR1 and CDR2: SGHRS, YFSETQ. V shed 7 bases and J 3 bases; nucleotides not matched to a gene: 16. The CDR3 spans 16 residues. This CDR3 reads CASRRSSGQGNYEQYF. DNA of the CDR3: TGCGCCAGCCGTCGTAGTAGCGGGCAGGGAAACTACGAGCAGTACTTC.

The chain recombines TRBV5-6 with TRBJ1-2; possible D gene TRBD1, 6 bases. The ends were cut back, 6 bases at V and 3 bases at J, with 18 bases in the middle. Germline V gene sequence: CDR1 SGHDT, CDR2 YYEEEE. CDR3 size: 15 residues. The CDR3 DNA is TGTGCCAGCAACCGGGACATAGGATTTTACTATGGCTACACCTTC. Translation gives CASNRDIGFYYGYTF.

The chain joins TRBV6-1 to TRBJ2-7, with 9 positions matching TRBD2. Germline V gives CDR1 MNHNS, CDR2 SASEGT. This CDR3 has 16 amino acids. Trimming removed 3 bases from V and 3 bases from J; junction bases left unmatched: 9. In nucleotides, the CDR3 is TGTGCCAGCAGTGAGGCAGCCATAGCGGGAGTCTACGAGCAGTACTTC. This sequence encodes CASSEAAIAGVYEQYF.

The CDR3 DNA reads as TGTGCCAGCAGCTTACGAACTAGCGGGGGGGCGGAAGAGACCCAGTACTTC. Protein sequence: CASSLRTSGGAEETQYF. The chain joins TRBV11-3 to TRBJ2-5; 13 bases line up with TRBD2. The CDR3 spans 17 residues. The germline gives CDR1 SGHNT, CDR2 YENEEA. Unmatched junction bases numbered 6, after V lost 2 bases and J lost 3 bases.

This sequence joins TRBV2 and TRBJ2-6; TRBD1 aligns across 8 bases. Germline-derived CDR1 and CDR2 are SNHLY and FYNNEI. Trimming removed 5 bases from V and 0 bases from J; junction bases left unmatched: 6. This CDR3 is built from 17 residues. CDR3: CASSWTGKSSGANVLTF. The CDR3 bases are TGTGCCAGCAGTTGGACAGGGAAAAGCTCTGGGGCCAACGTCCTGACTTTC.

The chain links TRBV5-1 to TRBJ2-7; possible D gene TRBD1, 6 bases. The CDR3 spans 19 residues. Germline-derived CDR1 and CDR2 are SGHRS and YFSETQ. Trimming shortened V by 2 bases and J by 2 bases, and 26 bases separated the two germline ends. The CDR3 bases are TGCGCCAGCAGCTTTAACTTGGACAGTGTCGGATCCAAACCCTACGAGCAGTACTTC. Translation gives CASSFNLDSVGSKPYEQYF.

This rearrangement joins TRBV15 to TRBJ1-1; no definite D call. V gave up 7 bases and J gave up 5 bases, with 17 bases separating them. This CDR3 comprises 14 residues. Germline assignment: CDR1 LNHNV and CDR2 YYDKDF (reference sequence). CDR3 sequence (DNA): TGTGCCACCATCGGAGGCAGGACGGGAACTGAAGCTTTCTTT. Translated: CATIGGRTGTEAFF.

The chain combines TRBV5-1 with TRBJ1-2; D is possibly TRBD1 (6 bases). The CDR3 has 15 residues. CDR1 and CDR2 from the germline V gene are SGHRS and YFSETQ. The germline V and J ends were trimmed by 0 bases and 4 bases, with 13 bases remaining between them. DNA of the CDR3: TGCGCCAGCAGCTTGGATACAGGGAACGCCTATGGCTACACCTTC. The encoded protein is CASSLDTGNAYGYTF.

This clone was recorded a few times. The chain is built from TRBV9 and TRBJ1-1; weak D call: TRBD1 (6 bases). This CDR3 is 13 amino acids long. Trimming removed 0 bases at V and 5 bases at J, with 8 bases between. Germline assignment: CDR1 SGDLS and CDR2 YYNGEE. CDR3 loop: CASSVATGTEAFF. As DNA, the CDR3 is TGTGCCAGCAGCGTAGCTACAGGGACTGAAGCTTTCTTT. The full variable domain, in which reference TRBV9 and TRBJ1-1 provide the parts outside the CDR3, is DSGVTQTPKHLITATGQRVTLRCSPRSGDLSVYWYQQSLDQGLQFLIQYYNGEERAKGNILERFSAQQFPDLHSELNLSSLELGDSALYFCASSVATGTEAFFGQGTRLTVV.

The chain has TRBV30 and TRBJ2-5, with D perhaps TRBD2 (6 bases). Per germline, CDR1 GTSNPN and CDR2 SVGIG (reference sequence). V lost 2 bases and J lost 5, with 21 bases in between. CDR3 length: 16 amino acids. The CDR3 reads CAWSSTGTLLRETQYF. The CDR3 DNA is TGTGCCTGGAGTTCTACCGGGACTTTGCTTCGGGAGACCCAGTACTTC.

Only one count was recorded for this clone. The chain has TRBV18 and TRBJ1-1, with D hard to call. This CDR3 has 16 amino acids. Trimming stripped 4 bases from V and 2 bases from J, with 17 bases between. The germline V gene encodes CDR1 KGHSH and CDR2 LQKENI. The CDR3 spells CASSHDGGAINTEAFF. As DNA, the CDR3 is TGTGCCAGCTCACATGACGGTGGAGCCATTAACACTGAAGCTTTCTTT. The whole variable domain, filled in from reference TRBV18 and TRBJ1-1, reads NAGVMQNPRHLVRRRGQEARLRCSPMKGHSHVYWYRQLPEEGLKFMVYLQKENIIDESGMPKERFSAEFPKEGPSILRIQQVVRGDSAAYFCASSHDGGAINTEAFFGQGTRLTVV.

The CDR3 sequence is CASSIRAGGYNEQFF. CDR3 DNA sequence: TGTGCCAGTAGTATTCGGGCGGGAGGGTACAATGAGCAGTTCTTC. The chain links TRBV19 to TRBJ2-1, with 9 bases identical to TRBD2. The trim removed 3 bases at V and 4 bases at J, leaving 4 bases unmatched. The CDR3 runs 15 residues. Looked up from germline, CDR1 is LNHDA and CDR2 is SQIVND (reference sequence).